This TCR beta chain appears in the sequencing data of a study of OX40 agonist ivuxolimab in advanced cancers. Using immunoSEQ multiplex PCR, the repertoire was profiled, and TCRdb retains in-frame clones only, with some absent. The sample records roughly 68,000 clones, 80% to 90% being singletons. Per the germline V gene, CDR1 is MNHNS and CDR2 is SASEGT. The CDR3 spans 14 residues. V was cut by 2 bases and J by 4 bases, with 11 bases left in between. Specimen: CD4+ or CD8+ T cells sorted from blood, collected in a trial of the OX40 agonist ivuxolimab. The chain couples TRBV6-1 to TRBJ1-2; D is undetermined. The source is an adult with an advanced solid tumor such as melanoma, head and neck, liver or kidney cancer. The CDR3 loop reads CASSEPTRSYGYTF. The CDR3 nucleotides are TGTGCCAGCAGTGAACCAACACGGAGCTATGGCTACACCTTC.